This record covers a single T cell receptor (beta chain). No antigen is known for it. Base quality data are lacking; no much larger clone is found one base away. The data were obtained in a study of blood T cell repertoires in COVID-19 (TCRdb year 2020). About the investigation overall: Collaborator samples came from the United States, Italy and Spain and covered acute and convalescent phases of COVID-19. A freely available public database, intended as a resource for researchers studying the immune response to SARS-CoV-2, is where the repertoires were released. Deeply sampled blood TCRbeta repertoires from subjects exposed to, actively infected with, or recovered from COVID-19 were included in the dataset. The samples were drawn from two sources: the first 160 participants of the ongoing ImmuneRACE study, and about 1,300 subjects contributed by 6 global collaborators. The prospective study material was composed of cDNA or gDNA derived from T cells, B-cell-depleted T cells, or PBMCs. Where available, HLA class I and class II types were obtained from metadata supplied by the sample provider rather than from assay-based typing. The sample metadata nearly always contained a de-identified subject ID, COVID-19 status, age in years and sex.

TCRbeta CDR3 regions were amplified from genomic DNA by means of the immunoSEQ Assay, a bias-controlled multiplex PCR. In the authors' own workflow: Within the assay, amplification of reference gene primers was used to estimate how many nucleated cells each sample contained. To quantify the absolute abundance of each unique TCRbeta CDR3 rearrangement, sequence reads were collapsed and filtered. For each sample, productive Simpson clonality was calculated by taking the square root of Simpson's diversity index across productive rearrangements. TCRdb mirrors the immuneACCESS table, restricted to in-frame sequences. Some clones are absent from its copies; in checked studies, under half trace to an unresolved V gene, and the reason for the others is unknown. V and J calls and clone size are copied from that table; D and trimming were computed from the DNA. The sample data list 150,000 to 200,000 clones, and 78% of these were observed just once. The top ten constitute roughly a sixth of the sample.

The study at large found these results: Clinical and demographic metadata were provided uncurated, with the amount varying by source and participant.

Trimming accounts for 6 bases at V and 1 base at J, while the number of junction bases matched to no gene is 2. For CDR1 and CDR2, the germline V gene lists MNHEY and SVGAGI. Including the terminal cysteine and phenylalanine, the CDR3 comprises 13 residues. CDR3 DNA is the only sequence kept; it has 39 bases, read in frame from the first base. Enrolling through a virtual design, the prospective study's participants ranged in age from about 18 to 89 years and lived across approximately 25 United States geographic areas. In the prospective study, participants were assigned to cohorts based on the clinical history participants reported in a screening survey and a study questionnaire. Recovered participants in ImmuneRACE Cohort 3 were defined by two consecutive negative NP/OP PCR tests, clearance by a healthcare professional, or resolution of symptoms. In the prospective study, whole blood, serum and a nasopharyngeal or oropharyngeal swab were collected from each participant by mobile phlebotomists. Participants in the prospective study had the option to provide additional blood draws and questionnaires over a roughly two-month period. Before DNA extraction, prospective study blood samples were shipped either frozen or at room temperature.

This sequence originates from a woman aged 45-59 years who had recovered from COVID-19. The sequence joins TRBV6-5 to TRBJ2-7, with 8 central nucleotides matching TRBD2. Input material: PBMCs or T cells enriched from blood (not recorded which). The CDR3: CASSTSGSYEQYF. The bases read TGTGCCAGCAGCACTAGCGGATCCTACGAGCAGTACTTC.